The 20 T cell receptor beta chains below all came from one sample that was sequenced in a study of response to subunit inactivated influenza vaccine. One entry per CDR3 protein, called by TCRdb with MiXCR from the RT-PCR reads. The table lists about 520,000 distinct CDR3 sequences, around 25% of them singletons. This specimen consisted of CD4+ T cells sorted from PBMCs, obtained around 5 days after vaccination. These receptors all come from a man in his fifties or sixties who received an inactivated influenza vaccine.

CDR3 region: CASSQDREGNTEAFF. The CDR3, as DNA: TGCGCCAGCAGCCAAGATAGGGAAGGGAACACTGAAGCTTTCTTT. This rearrangement joins TRBV4-3 to TRBJ1-1; D is unclear. This CDR3 has 15 residues. Trimming stripped 0 bases from V and 1 base from J, with 9 bases between. Germline CDR1 LGHNA, CDR2 YSLEER.

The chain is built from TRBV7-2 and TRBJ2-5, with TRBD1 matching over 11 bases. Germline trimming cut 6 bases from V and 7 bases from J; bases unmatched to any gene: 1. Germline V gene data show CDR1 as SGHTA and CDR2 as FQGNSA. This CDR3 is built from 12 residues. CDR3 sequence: CASRGTGGTQYF. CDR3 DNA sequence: TGTGCCAGCAGGGGGACAGGGGGGACCCAGTACTTC.

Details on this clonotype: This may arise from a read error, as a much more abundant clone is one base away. The CDR3 here is CASILQGTEAFF. In DNA, the CDR3 is TGTGCCAGCATTTTACAGGGCACTGAAGCTTTCTTT. This sequence joins TRBV12-3 or TRBV12-4 and TRBJ1-1, with a weak D call TRBD1 (6 bases). The CDR3 runs to 12 residues.

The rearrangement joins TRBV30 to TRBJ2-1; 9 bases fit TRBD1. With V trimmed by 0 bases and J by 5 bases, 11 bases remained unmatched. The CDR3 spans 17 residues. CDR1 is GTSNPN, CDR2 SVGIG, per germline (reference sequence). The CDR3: CAWSVDRGHSMDNEQFF. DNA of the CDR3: TGTGCCTGGAGTGTGGACAGGGGCCATTCTATGGACAATGAGCAGTTCTTC.

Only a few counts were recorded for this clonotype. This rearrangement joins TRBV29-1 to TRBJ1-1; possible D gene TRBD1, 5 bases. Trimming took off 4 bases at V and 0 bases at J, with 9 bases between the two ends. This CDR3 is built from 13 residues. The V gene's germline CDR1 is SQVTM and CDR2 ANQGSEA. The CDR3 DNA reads TGCAGCGTTGCCGGACATCTGAACACTGAAGCTTTCTTT. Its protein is CSVAGHLNTEAFF.

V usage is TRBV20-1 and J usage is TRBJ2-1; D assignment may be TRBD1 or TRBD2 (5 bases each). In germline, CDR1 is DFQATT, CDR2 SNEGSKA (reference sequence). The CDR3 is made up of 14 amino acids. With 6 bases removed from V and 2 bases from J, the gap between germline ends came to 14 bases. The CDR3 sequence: CSASRDATYNEQFF. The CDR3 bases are TGCAGTGCCAGCCGGGACGCCACCTACAATGAGCAGTTCTTC.

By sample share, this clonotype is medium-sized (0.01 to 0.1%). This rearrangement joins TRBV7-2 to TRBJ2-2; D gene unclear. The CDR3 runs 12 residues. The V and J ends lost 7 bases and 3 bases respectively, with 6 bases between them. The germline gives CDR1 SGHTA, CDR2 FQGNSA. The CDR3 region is CASISDTGELFF. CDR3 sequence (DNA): TGTGCCAGCATCAGCGACACCGGGGAGCTGTTTTTT.

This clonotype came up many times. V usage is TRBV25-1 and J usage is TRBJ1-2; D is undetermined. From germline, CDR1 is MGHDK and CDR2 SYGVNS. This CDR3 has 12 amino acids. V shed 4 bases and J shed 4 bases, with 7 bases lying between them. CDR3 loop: CASSGALYGYTF. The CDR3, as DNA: TGTGCCAGCAGTGGCGCCCTCTATGGCTACACCTTC.

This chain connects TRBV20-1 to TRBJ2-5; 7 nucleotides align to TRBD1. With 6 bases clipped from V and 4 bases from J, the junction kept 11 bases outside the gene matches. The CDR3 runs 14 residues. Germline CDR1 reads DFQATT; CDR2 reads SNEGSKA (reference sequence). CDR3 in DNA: TGCAGTGCCAATCCGACAGGGAGTAGAGAGACCCAGTACTTC. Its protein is CSANPTGSRETQYF.

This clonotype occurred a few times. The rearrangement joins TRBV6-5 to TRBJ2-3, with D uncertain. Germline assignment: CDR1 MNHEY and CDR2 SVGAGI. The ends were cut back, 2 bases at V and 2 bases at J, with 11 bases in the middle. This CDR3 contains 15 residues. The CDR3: CASSYRGSHTDTQYF. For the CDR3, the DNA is TGTGCCAGCAGTTACCGTGGCAGCCACACAGATACGCAGTATTTT.

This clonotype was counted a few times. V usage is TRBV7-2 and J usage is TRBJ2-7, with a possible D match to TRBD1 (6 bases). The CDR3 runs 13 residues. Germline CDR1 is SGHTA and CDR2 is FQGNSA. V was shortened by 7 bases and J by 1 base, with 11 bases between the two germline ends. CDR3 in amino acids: CASTNTGSYEQYF. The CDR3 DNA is TGTGCCAGCACCAACACAGGGTCCTACGAGCAGTACTTC.

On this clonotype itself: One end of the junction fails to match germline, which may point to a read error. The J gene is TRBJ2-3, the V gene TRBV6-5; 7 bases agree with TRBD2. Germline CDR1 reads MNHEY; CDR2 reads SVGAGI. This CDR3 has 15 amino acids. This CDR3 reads CASSLSGVSTDAQYF. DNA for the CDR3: TGTGCCAGCAGTTTAAGCGGGGTTAGCACAGATGCGCAGTATTTT.

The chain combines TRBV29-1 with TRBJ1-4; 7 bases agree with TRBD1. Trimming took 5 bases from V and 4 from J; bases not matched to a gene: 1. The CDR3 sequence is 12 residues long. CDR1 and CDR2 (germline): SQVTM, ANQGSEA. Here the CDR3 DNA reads TGCAGCGTTTGGGACAGTAATGAAAAACTGTTTTTT. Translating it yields CSVWDSNEKLFF.

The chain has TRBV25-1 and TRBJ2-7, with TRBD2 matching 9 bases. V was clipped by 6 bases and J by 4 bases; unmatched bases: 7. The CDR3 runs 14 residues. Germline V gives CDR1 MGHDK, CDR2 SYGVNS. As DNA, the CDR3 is TGTGCCAGCAGGAATAGCGGGGGCTATTACGAGCAGTACTTC. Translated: CASRNSGGYYEQYF.

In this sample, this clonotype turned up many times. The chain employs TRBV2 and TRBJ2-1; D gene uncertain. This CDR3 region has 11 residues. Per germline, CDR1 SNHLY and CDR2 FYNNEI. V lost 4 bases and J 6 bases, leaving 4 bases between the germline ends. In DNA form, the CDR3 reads TGTGCCAGCAGTGTACGCAATGAGCAGTTCTTC. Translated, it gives CASSVRNEQFF.

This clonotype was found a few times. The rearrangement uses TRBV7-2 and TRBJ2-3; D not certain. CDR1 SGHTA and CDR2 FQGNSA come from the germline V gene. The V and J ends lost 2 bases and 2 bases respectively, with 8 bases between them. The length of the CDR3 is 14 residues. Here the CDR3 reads CASSLFWDTDTQYF. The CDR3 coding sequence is TGTGCCAGCAGCTTATTTTGGGACACAGATACGCAGTATTTT.

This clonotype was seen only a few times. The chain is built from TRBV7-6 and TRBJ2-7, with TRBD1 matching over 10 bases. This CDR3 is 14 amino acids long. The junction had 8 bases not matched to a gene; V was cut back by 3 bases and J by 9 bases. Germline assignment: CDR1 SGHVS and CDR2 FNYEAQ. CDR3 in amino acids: CASSLGTGETGQYF. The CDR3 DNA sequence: TGTGCCAGCAGCTTGGGGACAGGGGAAACAGGGCAGTACTTC.

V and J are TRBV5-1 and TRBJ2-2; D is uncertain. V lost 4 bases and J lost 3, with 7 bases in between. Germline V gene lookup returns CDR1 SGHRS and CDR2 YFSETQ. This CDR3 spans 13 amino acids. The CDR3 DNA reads TGCGCCAGCAGCAGATGGGACACCGGGGAGCTGTTTTTT. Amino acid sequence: CASSRWDTGELFF.

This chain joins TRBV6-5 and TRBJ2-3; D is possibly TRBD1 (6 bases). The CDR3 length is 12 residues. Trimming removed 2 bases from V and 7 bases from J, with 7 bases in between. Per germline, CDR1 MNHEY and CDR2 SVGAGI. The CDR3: CASSYRGYTQYF. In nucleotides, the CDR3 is TGTGCCAGCAGTTACAGGGGGTATACGCAGTATTTT.

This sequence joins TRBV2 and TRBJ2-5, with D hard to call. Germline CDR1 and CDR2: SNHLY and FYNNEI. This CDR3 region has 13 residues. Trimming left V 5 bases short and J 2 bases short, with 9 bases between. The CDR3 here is CASSPNGQETQYF. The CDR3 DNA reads TGTGCCAGCAGTCCGAACGGACAAGAGACCCAGTACTTC.